This T cell receptor (beta chain) is from a study of graft-versus-host responses after intestinal transplantation. Study context: Recipients received multivisceral, liver-intestinal, or isolated intestinal transplants. All of the recipients had induction that used anti-thymocyte globulin, then tacrolimus and steroids for roughly three years.

In germline, CDR1 is SGDLS, CDR2 YYNGEE. The CDR3 has 17 residues. Unmatched junction bases numbered 17, after V lost 4 bases and J lost 9 bases. Study findings and constraints: There was an association between peak levels of circulating GvH clones and early post-transplant HvG declines. Some GvH clones were seen earlier in gut or blood, suggesting intestinal origin.

Assay used: immunoSEQ multiplex PCR; TCRdb lists only in-frame clones, some missing. The sample records about 64,000 clones, 90% being singletons. In regard to this clone: Its antigen is undetermined.

This receptor was taken from a human donor who was the organ donor for an intestinal transplant. J is TRBJ2-1 and V is TRBV9; 9 bases map to TRBD2. Sequencing was performed on unstimulated CD8+ T cells sorted from spleen or lymph node cells, taken before transplant. The CDR3 loop is CASSQPGTSSGVVEQFF. The CDR3 DNA reads TGTGCCAGCAGCCAACCCGGGACTAGCAGCGGAGTGGTTGAGCAGTTCTTC. The whole variable domain, filled in from reference TRBV9 and TRBJ2-1, reads DSGVTQTPKHLITATGQRVTLRCSPRSGDLSVYWYQQSLDQGLQFLIQYYNGEERAKGNILERFSAQQFPDLHSELNLSSLELGDSALYFCASSQPGTSSGVVEQFFGPGTRLTVL.